One sample yielded the 4 T cell receptor beta chains listed below, sequenced in a study of response to subunit inactivated influenza vaccine. From the RT-PCR reads, TCRdb called clonotypes with MiXCR, one entry per CDR3 protein. This repertoire shows just under 550,000 distinct CDR3 sequences, under 30% found once; its top ten account for around 2.8%. These data were also reused for a study on T cells expressing NK-cell markers. In that study: Making the TCR beta cDNA relied on 5'RACE template switching with UMIs.

Material: CD4+ T cells sorted from PBMCs, obtained 11 to 12 days after vaccination. These receptors originate from a man between 50 and 59 years old who received an inactivated influenza vaccine.

The V gene is TRBV19, the J gene TRBJ1-6; 9 nucleotides match TRBD1. The CDR3 runs 16 residues. J lost 6 bases, V lost 3 bases, and 6 bases had no gene match. CDR1 is LNHDA, CDR2 SQIVND, per germline (reference sequence). Written as DNA, the CDR3 is TGTGCCAGTAGTATCCTCGCGGGACAGGGTAATTCACCCCTCCACTTT. Translating gives CASSILAGQGNSPLHF.

The chain joins TRBV5-1 to TRBJ2-5; 10 bases line up with TRBD2. Germline CDR1 reads SGHRS; CDR2 reads YFSETQ. The CDR3 consists of 17 residues. The V and J ends lost 5 bases and 2 bases, in that order; junction bases with no gene match: 12. CDR3 residues: CASRGLASFGRQETQYF. CDR3 coding DNA: TGCGCCAGCAGGGGACTAGCGTCATTTGGTCGGCAAGAGACCCAGTACTTC.

The rearrangement uses TRBV3-1 and TRBJ1-3, with a tentative D call TRBD1 (5 bases). Germline lookup yields CDR1 LGHDT and CDR2 YNNKEL (reference sequence). Trimming stripped 8 bases from V and 0 bases from J, with 14 bases between. CDR3 length: 15 amino acids. Here the CDR3 DNA reads TGTGCCAGCGGCTGGGACGGTGGCTCTGGAAACACCATATATTTT. As protein: CASGWDGGSGNTIYF.

The rearrangement uses TRBV10-3 and TRBJ2-2; D possibly uses TRBD1 or TRBD2 (5 bases each). The germline V gene has CDR1 ENHRY and CDR2 SYGVKD. The V and J ends lost 11 bases and 7 bases respectively, with 14 bases between them. CDR3 length equals 12 residues. The CDR3 nucleotides are TGTGCCGCCCGGGACCCCGGCGGGGAGCTGTTTTTT. Translation: CAARDPGGELFF.